Below, 28 T cell receptor beta chains from the same sample are listed, as sequenced in a study of OX40 agonist ivuxolimab in advanced cancers. Profiling relied on immunoSEQ multiplex PCR, and the TCRdb table lists in-frame clones only, not all of them. The sample has some 73,000 clones, 80% to 90% seen once. The material was CD4+ or CD8+ T cells sorted from blood, obtained in a trial of the OX40 agonist ivuxolimab. The receptors stem from an adult with an advanced solid tumor such as melanoma, head and neck, liver or kidney cancer.

CDR3 nucleotides: TGTGCCAGCAGCCCCCGGGCAGGGAGGATGGGAAACACCATATATTTT. This translates into CASSPRAGRMGNTIYF. This rearrangement joins TRBV7-2 to TRBJ1-3, with D perhaps TRBD1 (5 bases). Looked up from germline, CDR1 is SGHTA and CDR2 is FQGNSA. The ends were cut back, 5 bases at V and 4 bases at J, with 18 bases in the middle. The CDR3 contains 16 residues.

The chain links TRBV7-9 to TRBJ2-1; D may correspond to TRBD1 or TRBD2 (6 bases each). Trimming left V 5 bases short and J 9 bases short, with 17 bases between. CDR1 is SEHNR, CDR2 FQNEAQ, per germline (reference sequence). The CDR3 contains 14 residues. The CDR3 spells CASSTRGGSSEQFF. The CDR3 DNA is TGTGCCAGCAGCACTAGAGGGGGGAGCAGTGAGCAGTTCTTC. The variable domain in full, completed from reference TRBV7-9 and TRBJ2-1, reads DTGVSQNPRHKITKRGQNVTFRCDPISEHNRLYWYRQTLGQGPEFLTYFQNEAQLEKSRLLSDRFSAERPKGSFSTLEIQRTEQGDSAMYLCASSTRGGSSEQFFGPGTRLTVL.

This chain uses TRBV10-3 with TRBJ2-2, with D perhaps assigned TRBD1 or TRBD2 (5 bases each). The CDR3 extends over 14 amino acids. Trimming removed 5 bases at V and 3 bases at J, with 10 bases between. The germline V gene encodes CDR1 ENHRY and CDR2 SYGVKD. CDR3 protein: CAISPGPDTGELFF. CDR3 coding DNA: TGTGCCATCAGTCCGGGACCGGACACCGGGGAGCTGTTTTTT.

The count of this clone is one. The chain is built from TRBV2 and TRBJ1-5; tentative D call: TRBD1 (6 bases). The CDR3 loop spans 16 amino acids. V was cut by 2 bases and J by 0 bases, with 11 bases left in between. Germline V gene lookup returns CDR1 SNHLY and CDR2 FYNNEI. CDR3 DNA: TGTGCCAGCAGTGAATTCGGGACACATAGCAATCAGCCCCAGCATTTT. Protein product: CASSEFGTHSNQPQHF.

The chain links TRBV6-1 to TRBJ2-3; D is uncertain. V was pared by 6 bases and J by 2 bases, with 15 bases between. This CDR3 is 15 amino acids long. Looked up from germline, CDR1 is MNHNS and CDR2 is SASEGT. CDR3 loop: CASRGSYFFTDTQYF. As DNA, the CDR3 is TGTGCCAGCAGGGGGTCCTATTTCTTCACAGATACGCAGTATTTT.

The chain joins TRBV4-1 to TRBJ1-5, with a possible D match to TRBD1 (6 bases). The CDR3 has 15 residues. V lost 2 bases to trimming and J lost 10 bases, with 18 bases between them. The germline V gene has CDR1 MGHRA and CDR2 YSYEKL. As DNA, the CDR3 is TGCGCCAGCAGCCAATTCGGGACACCGGAAGAACCCCAGCATTTT. It yields the protein CASSQFGTPEEPQHF.

The chain links TRBV9 to TRBJ2-1; 10 bases fit TRBD1. V was pared by 3 bases and J by 3 bases, with 9 bases of the junction left unmatched. CDR1 is SGDLS and CDR2 is YYNGEE in the germline V gene. CDR3 length: 17 residues. CDR3 in amino acids: CASSDTRTGGNYNEQFF. CDR3 DNA: TGTGCCAGCAGCGATACTAGGACAGGGGGAAACTACAATGAGCAGTTCTTC.

The genes are TRBV6-1 and TRBJ2-5; 9 bases align to TRBD1. The CDR3 runs 15 residues. J was trimmed by 5 bases and V by 2 bases; bases with no gene match: 6. Germline lookup yields CDR1 MNHNS and CDR2 SASEGT. Here the CDR3 DNA reads TGTGCCAGCAGTGAAAGGGACAGGGTTTGGGAGACCCAGTACTTC. This sequence encodes CASSERDRVWETQYF.

The J gene is TRBJ1-2, the V gene TRBV2, with a weak D call TRBD1 (6 bases). Trimming cost V 10 bases and J 2 bases, with 14 bases left between them. There are 13 residues in the CDR3. The germline gives CDR1 SNHLY, CDR2 FYNNEI. The CDR3 loop is CANRQGTNYGYTF. The DNA for the CDR3 is TGTGCCAACAGGCAGGGGACCAACTATGGCTACACCTTC.

This clone has just a few counts. This sequence joins TRBV27 and TRBJ1-2, with D possibly matching TRBD1 (5 bases). Germline CDR1 reads MNHEY; CDR2 reads SMNVEV (reference sequence). V gave up 6 bases and J gave up 1 base, with 18 bases separating them. The CDR3 has 16 residues. This chain's CDR3 is CASSPVNEDSNYGYTF. The CDR3 DNA reads TGTGCCAGCAGCCCTGTAAACGAAGACAGTAACTATGGCTACACCTTC.

This chain joins TRBV30 and TRBJ2-7; the D call may be TRBD1 or TRBD2 (5 bases each). Germline V gene sequence: CDR1 GTSNPN, CDR2 SVGIG (reference sequence). Trimming cost V 2 bases and J 2 bases, with 13 bases left between them. CDR3 length: 14 residues. The CDR3 DNA is TGTGCCTGGAGTCGGGGCCCTCTGGCCTACGAGCAGTACTTC. Encoded protein: CAWSRGPLAYEQYF.

The V call is TRBV11-2, the J call TRBJ1-2; no clear D gene. The CDR3 sequence is 13 residues long. Germline V gives CDR1 SGHAT, CDR2 FQNNGV. The germline V and J ends were trimmed by 1 base and 3 bases, with 6 bases remaining between them. The CDR3 DNA reads TGTGCCAGCAGCTTAGGTCCCGACTATGGCTACACCTTC. It encodes CASSLGPDYGYTF.

The chain carries TRBV6-1 and TRBJ1-6; D gene unclear. V lost 4 bases to trimming and J lost 5 bases, with 12 bases between them. CDR1 and CDR2 (germline): MNHNS, SASEGT. The CDR3 sequence is 15 residues long. CDR3 nucleotides: TGTGCCAGCAGTGCGGCCCGCAGAGATAATTCACCCCTCCACTTT. Translating gives CASSAARRDNSPLHF.

The chain joins TRBV5-1 to TRBJ1-3; 8 bases are a match to TRBD1. V lost 4 bases to trimming and J lost 9 bases; unmatched junction nucleotides: 6. Germline V lookup: CDR1 SGHRS, CDR2 YFSETQ. This CDR3 region has 13 residues. The DNA for the CDR3 is TGCGCCAGCAGCCCCGGACAGGGTGGCACCATATATTTT. Its protein is CASSPGQGGTIYF.

This chain uses TRBV7-3 with TRBJ2-5, with TRBD1 matching 10 bases. The V gene's germline CDR1 is SGHTA and CDR2 FQGTGA. J lost 2 bases, V lost 5 bases, and 2 bases had no gene match. There are 14 residues in the CDR3. The CDR3 sequence is CASSLGQGQETQYF. Written as DNA, the CDR3 is TGTGCCAGCAGCCTGGGACAGGGGCAAGAGACCCAGTACTTC.

This clone was seen a handful of times. The V and J genes are TRBV7-8 and TRBJ1-1; D is perhaps TRBD1 (6 bases). Trimming removed 0 bases from V and 14 bases from J, with 13 bases in between. The CDR3 sequence is 12 residues long. Germline CDR1 reads SGHVS; CDR2 reads FQNEAQ. CDR3 bases: TGTGCCAGCAGCTTAGCGGGGGGCGATGGGTTCTTT. It specifies CASSLAGGDGFF.

This clone was counted between two and nine times. The V and J genes are TRBV30 and TRBJ2-7; D may be TRBD2 (7 bases). V was shortened by 4 bases and J by 4 bases, with 11 bases between the two germline ends. Per the germline V gene, CDR1 is GTSNPN and CDR2 is SVGIG (reference sequence). The CDR3 sequence is 12 residues long. The CDR3 loop reads CAWKGGSYEQYF. In DNA, the CDR3 is TGTGCCTGGAAGGGGGGGAGTTACGAGCAGTACTTC.

The chain carries TRBV5-6 and TRBJ2-7; D may be TRBD2 (5 bases). Trimming left V 4 bases short and J 2 bases short, with 19 bases between. The germline V gene encodes CDR1 SGHDT and CDR2 YYEEEE. The CDR3 extends over 16 amino acids. CDR3 residues: CASSPGVVQRTYEQYF. The CDR3 coding sequence is TGTGCCAGCAGCCCTGGCGTGGTACAGCGGACCTACGAGCAGTACTTC.

This clone turned up a few times. The rearrangement links TRBV6-6 to TRBJ2-2; TRBD2 matches at 7 bases. Germline CDR1 MNHNY, CDR2 SVGAGI (reference sequence). The V and J ends lost 6 bases and 6 bases, in that order; junction bases with no gene match: 4. The CDR3 extends over 13 amino acids. The CDR3 sequence: CASSRTSAGELFF. CDR3 sequence (DNA): TGTGCCAGCAGCCGGACTAGTGCCGGGGAGCTGTTTTTT.

This clone was found a few times. This chain joins TRBV6-1 and TRBJ1-1; 10 bases are shared with TRBD1. The CDR3 spans 15 residues. V was pared by 5 bases and J by 4 bases, with 7 bases of the junction left unmatched. Per germline, CDR1 MNHNS and CDR2 SASEGT. The CDR3 reads CASSFRQGASTEAFF. The DNA of the CDR3 is TGTGCCAGCAGTTTCCGACAGGGGGCCAGCACTGAAGCTTTCTTT.

The chain links TRBV11-3 to TRBJ2-3; TRBD2 agrees at 8 bases. The CDR3 runs 18 residues. Trimming removed 5 bases from V and 1 base from J; junction bases left unmatched: 14. Germline V gives CDR1 SGHNT, CDR2 YENEEA. CDR3 protein: CASSGRAGGPLGTDTQYF. The CDR3 coding sequence is TGTGCCAGCAGCGGTAGGGCGGGGGGTCCCCTTGGCACAGATACGCAGTATTTT.

CDR3 sequence (DNA): TGTGCCTGGGGCCCCCGGACAGGGAACACCGGGGAGCTGTTTTTT. Its protein product is CAWGPRTGNTGELFF. The chain uses TRBV30 and TRBJ2-2; 7 bases align to TRBD1. With 5 bases clipped from V and 1 base from J, the junction kept 7 bases outside the gene matches. The CDR3 consists of 15 residues. Germline CDR1 is GTSNPN and CDR2 is SVGIG (reference sequence).

This chain joins TRBV28 and TRBJ2-4; no clear D gene. From germline, CDR1 is MDHEN and CDR2 SYDVKM. The CDR3 spans 13 residues. Deletions cut 8 bases from V and 4 bases from J, with 12 bases between. The CDR3 here is CASGSGTKNIQYF. CDR3 DNA sequence: TGTGCCAGCGGAAGTGGAACAAAAAACATTCAGTACTTC.

The chain employs TRBV27 and TRBJ2-1; either TRBD1 or TRBD2 may fit D (5 bases each). V was cut by 6 bases and J by 6 bases, with 18 bases left in between. Germline lookup yields CDR1 MNHEY and CDR2 SMNVEV (reference sequence). CDR3 length: 15 residues. This CDR3 reads CASSPGPRDPNEQFF. The CDR3 DNA reads TGTGCCAGCAGCCCCGGGCCCCGGGACCCCAATGAGCAGTTCTTC.

The V gene is TRBV25-1, the J gene TRBJ1-6; the D is unclear. CDR3 length: 15 residues. V was pared by 7 bases and J by 9 bases, with 19 bases between. Per the germline V gene, CDR1 is MGHDK and CDR2 is SYGVNS. DNA for the CDR3: TGTGCCAGCACCTTGGGTAGGGATTCTGGTTCACCCCTCCACTTT. This translates into CASTLGRDSGSPLHF.

The CDR3 protein is CASSVGGETYNEQFF. CDR3 sequence (DNA): TGTGCCAGCAGCGTAGGGGGGGAAACCTACAATGAGCAGTTCTTC. The V gene is TRBV9, the J gene TRBJ2-1; tentative D call: TRBD2 (6 bases). Germline V lookup: CDR1 SGDLS, CDR2 YYNGEE. The CDR3 sequence is 15 residues long. The V end was cut by 0 bases, the J end by 2 bases, with 9 bases between.

The J gene is TRBJ1-2, the V gene TRBV28, with D tentatively TRBD1 (5 bases). With 2 bases removed from V and 4 bases from J, the gap between germline ends came to 11 bases. Looked up from germline, CDR1 is MDHEN and CDR2 is SYDVKM. The CDR3 loop spans 14 amino acids. DNA for the CDR3: TGTGCCAGCAGTTTAACAGGACGTAGCTATGGCTACACCTTC. Protein product: CASSLTGRSYGYTF.

This rearrangement joins TRBV5-5 to TRBJ1-2, with TRBD1 matching 7 bases. Germline lookup yields CDR1 SGHKS and CDR2 YYEKEE (reference sequence). V lost 3 bases, J lost 6 bases, and 8 bases stayed unmatched. The CDR3 extends over 14 amino acids. CDR3 region: CASSSVSGTDGYTF. In DNA, the CDR3 is TGTGCCAGCAGCTCCGTCTCCGGGACAGATGGCTACACCTTC.